This T cell receptor (beta chain) originates from a study of blood T cells in healthy people across ages. Concerning this clonotype: Its antigen is still unknown.

Alongside a J-beta primer mix, a sample-barcoded 5' primer served in a second PCR lasting roughly 7 to 12 cycles. Via MiXCR, TCRdb re-called the 5' RACE reads, giving one row per CDR3 protein. The sample lists about 780,000 distinct CDR3 sequences, about half occurring once. Study-wide results and caveats: Relative to aged donors, long-lived donors carried more naive CD4+ cells and displayed higher diversity.

Germline CDR1 GTSNPN, CDR2 SVGIG (reference sequence). V was pared by 2 bases and J by 7 bases, with 13 bases of the junction left unmatched. The CDR3 extends over 16 amino acids. This chain joins TRBV30 and TRBJ2-7; 11 bases line up with TRBD2. Sequencing was carried out using blood. The sequence derives from a man older than 75 in good health. CDR3 region: CAWSPPGLAVYNEQYF. The CDR3 bases are TGTGCCTGGAGTCCACCGGGACTAGCGGTCTACAATGAGCAGTACTTC.